This is a list of T cell receptor beta chains from one sample in a study of T cells after yellow fever vaccination. From the 5' RACE reads, TCRdb called clonotypes with MiXCR, one entry per CDR3 protein. This sample carries around 250,000 distinct CDR3 sequences, about 7% of them seen once, and the ten largest clones take about 0.9%. The sample was CD4+ T cells sorted from PBMCs, taken 15 days after the yellow fever booster vaccination. The receptors originated from a man under 40 who received the YFV17D yellow fever vaccine. CDR3s include the opening cysteine and the closing phenylalanine or tryptophan. Fields, in order: V gene, J gene, clone size, D gene, CDR3 DNA, CDR3 protein. D genes are given only for firm matches. Clone size is stated in some rows and not others, as once, few, many or a class when expanded.

V gene: TRBV7-2; J gene: TRBJ2-1; clone size: few; D gene: TRBD2; CDR3 DNA: TGTGCCAGCAGCTTAGGCGGTACTAGCGGGAGATACAATGAGCAGTTCTTC; CDR3 protein: CASSLGGTSGRYNEQFF
V gene: TRBV27; J gene: TRBJ2-7; clone size: many; D gene: TRBD1; CDR3 DNA: TGTGCCAGCAGCCCCGGGACAGGGAAAGAGAGCGAGCAGTACTTC; CDR3 protein: CASSPGTGKESEQYF
V gene: TRBV10-3; J gene: TRBJ2-7; clone size: -; D gene: TRBD2; CDR3 DNA: TGTGCCATCACCGGGACTAGCGGGAGGGATGAGCAGTACTTC; CDR3 protein: CAITGTSGRDEQYF
V gene: TRBV21-1; J gene: TRBJ1-4; clone size: -; D gene: -; CDR3 DNA: TGTGCCAGCAGCAAAACCCTATGGTCCGACAGGGTGTTTTTT; CDR3 protein: CASSKTLWSDRVFF
V gene: TRBV18; J gene: TRBJ2-7; clone size: many; D gene: TRBD2; CDR3 DNA: TGTGCCAGCTCCGGACTAGCGGAAAACTACGAGCAGTACTTC; CDR3 protein: CASSGLAENYEQYF
V gene: TRBV7-8; J gene: TRBJ2-1; clone size: -; D gene: TRBD2; CDR3 DNA: TGTGCCAGCAGTCCAAAGCCCGCTAGCGGGAGTGTCACCTACAATGAGCAGTTCTTC; CDR3 protein: CASSPKPASGSVTYNEQFF
V gene: TRBV4-1; J gene: TRBJ1-2; clone size: many; D gene: -; CDR3 DNA: TGCGCCAGCAGCCAAGGAGGGGTCGGCTACACCTTC; CDR3 protein: CASSQGGVGYTF
V gene: TRBV28; J gene: TRBJ2-7; clone size: -; D gene: TRBD2; CDR3 DNA: TGTGCCAGCACCCCAAGTCGAGGAGAAGCGGGAGAGCACGAGCAGTACTTC; CDR3 protein: CASTPSRGEAGEHEQYF
V gene: TRBV2; J gene: TRBJ2-5; clone size: -; D gene: TRBD2; CDR3 DNA: TGTGCCAGCAGTGGGGCTAGCGGGACCTGGGAGACCCAGTACTTC; CDR3 protein: CASSGASGTWETQYF
V gene: TRBV27; J gene: TRBJ2-3; clone size: many; D gene: -; CDR3 DNA: TGTGCCAGCAGGCCTCCGGGCAGCACAGATACGCAGTATTTT; CDR3 protein: CASRPPGSTDTQYF
V gene: TRBV20-1; J gene: TRBJ1-2; clone size: -; D gene: TRBD1; CDR3 DNA: TGCAGTGCTGGGGGGCCGGGACAGGGAAAGGGTAACTATGGCTACACCTTC; CDR3 protein: CSAGGPGQGKGNYGYTF
V gene: TRBV7-9; J gene: TRBJ1-1; clone size: few; D gene: -; CDR3 DNA: TGTGCCAGCAGCTTAATACAGGGTAACACTGAAGCTTTCTTT; CDR3 protein: CASSLIQGNTEAFF
V gene: TRBV5-1; J gene: TRBJ2-6; clone size: few; D gene: -; CDR3 DNA: TGCGCCAGCAGTCCACGCCCTGGGGCCAACGTCCTGACTTTC; CDR3 protein: CASSPRPGANVLTF
V gene: TRBV12-3/TRBV12-4; J gene: TRBJ2-1; clone size: few; D gene: -; CDR3 DNA: TGTGCCAGCAGTTTCCACAGTCTCGCGTTCTTC; CDR3 protein: CASSFHSLAFF
V gene: TRBV7-2; J gene: TRBJ1-2; clone size: -; D gene: -; CDR3 DNA: TGTGCCAGCAGCTTAGCGCTGCAAGGGCAGTATGGCTACACCTTC; CDR3 protein: CASSLALQGQYGYTF
V gene: TRBV28; J gene: TRBJ2-3; clone size: many; D gene: -; CDR3 DNA: TGTGCCAGCAGTTTGCGAGGGCAAACGCAGTATTTT; CDR3 protein: CASSLRGQTQYF
V gene: TRBV4-2; J gene: TRBJ2-2; clone size: many; D gene: TRBD2; CDR3 DNA: TGTGCCAGCAGCCAAGAACCCCGGCTAGCGGGAGGCTCCGGGGAGCTGTTTTTT; CDR3 protein: CASSQEPRLAGGSGELFF
V gene: TRBV5-5; J gene: TRBJ1-5; clone size: -; D gene: -; CDR3 DNA: TGTGCCAGCAGCTTGGGGCCCGAGAATGGACAGCCCCAGCATTTT; CDR3 protein: CASSLGPENGQPQHF
V gene: TRBV9; J gene: TRBJ2-4; clone size: -; D gene: -; CDR3 DNA: TGTGCCAGCAGCGTAGAAGGGGCTAGCATTCAGTACTTC; CDR3 protein: CASSVEGASIQYF
V gene: TRBV20-1; J gene: TRBJ2-1; clone size: -; D gene: TRBD2; CDR3 DNA: TGCTGTGCTAGAGTCCCTTTTAGCGGGAGGGTTAGGTATGAGCAGTTCTTC; CDR3 protein: CCARVPFSGRVRYEQFF
V gene: TRBV24-1; J gene: TRBJ2-3; clone size: -; D gene: TRBD1; CDR3 DNA: TGTGCCACCAGTGATTCGGACAGGGTGGGGTCAGATACGCAGTATTTT; CDR3 protein: CATSDSDRVGSDTQYF
V gene: TRBV20-1; J gene: TRBJ2-1; clone size: -; D gene: TRBD2; CDR3 DNA: TGCAGTGCTAGAGGCCTAGCGGGAGGAGATGAGCAGTTCTTC; CDR3 protein: CSARGLAGGDEQFF
V gene: TRBV5-6; J gene: TRBJ2-7; clone size: few; D gene: TRBD1; CDR3 DNA: TGTGCCAGCAGCAGGGGACAGCTAAGCTCCTACGAGCAGTACTTC; CDR3 protein: CASSRGQLSSYEQYF
V gene: TRBV25-1; J gene: TRBJ2-1; clone size: many; D gene: TRBD2; CDR3 DNA: TGTGCCAGCAGTGATGACAGGGGACTAGCGGTGAGCTCCTACAATGAGCAGTTCTTC; CDR3 protein: CASSDDRGLAVSSYNEQFF
V gene: TRBV6-1; J gene: TRBJ2-3; clone size: many; D gene: -; CDR3 DNA: TGTGCCAGCGTCCCCCAACTAGGTCTCAGCACAGATACGCAGTATTTT; CDR3 protein: CASVPQLGLSTDTQYF
V gene: TRBV6-6; J gene: TRBJ2-7; clone size: -; D gene: -; CDR3 DNA: TGTGCCAGCAGAGTAGGAGGCTCCTACGAGCAGTACTTC; CDR3 protein: CASRVGGSYEQYF
V gene: TRBV20-1; J gene: TRBJ2-1; clone size: few; D gene: -; CDR3 DNA: TGCAGTGCTAGAGAGGGACTCGACAATGAGCAGTTCTTC; CDR3 protein: CSAREGLDNEQFF
V gene: TRBV7-9; J gene: TRBJ2-2; clone size: -; D gene: -; CDR3 DNA: TGTGCCAGCAGCAATGAGGGAATCGGGGAGCTGTTTTTT; CDR3 protein: CASSNEGIGELFF
V gene: TRBV20-1; J gene: TRBJ2-1; clone size: -; D gene: -; CDR3 DNA: TGCAGTGCTAGAGATGGCCTCCTTGGCGAGCAGTTCTTC; CDR3 protein: CSARDGLLGEQFF
V gene: TRBV7-2; J gene: TRBJ1-2; clone size: -; D gene: -; CDR3 DNA: TGTGCCAGCAGCTTAAGCGGATGGGGGGACTATGGCTACACCTTC; CDR3 protein: CASSLSGWGDYGYTF
V gene: TRBV15; J gene: TRBJ2-3; clone size: few; D gene: -; CDR3 DNA: TGTGCCACCAGCCTCCGGCAGCGGAGGGGGGGCGATACGCAGTATTTT; CDR3 protein: CATSLRQRRGGDTQYF
V gene: TRBV11-2; J gene: TRBJ2-4; clone size: -; D gene: TRBD1; CDR3 DNA: TGTGCCAGCAGCTTAGATGGGCCGGGACAGGGGGCCGGGAACATTCAGTACTTC; CDR3 protein: CASSLDGPGQGAGNIQYF
V gene: TRBV7-2; J gene: TRBJ2-7; clone size: many; D gene: -; CDR3 DNA: TGTGCCAGCAGCCGAACAGGGCTCTCCTACGAGCAGTACTTC; CDR3 protein: CASSRTGLSYEQYF
V gene: TRBV10-2; J gene: TRBJ1-1; clone size: few; D gene: -; CDR3 DNA: TGCGCCAGCAGGGGGGAAAGAGAAGCTTTCTTT; CDR3 protein: CASRGEREAFF
V gene: TRBV5-1; J gene: TRBJ2-7; clone size: many; D gene: TRBD2; CDR3 DNA: TGCGCCAGCAGCTTGACTAGCGGGAGTACCTACGAGCAGTACTTC; CDR3 protein: CASSLTSGSTYEQYF
V gene: TRBV27; J gene: TRBJ1-2; clone size: -; D gene: TRBD1; CDR3 DNA: TGTGCCAGCAGGCGTCCGGGGACAGGGTTCAATGGCTACACCTTC; CDR3 protein: CASRRPGTGFNGYTF
V gene: TRBV20-1; J gene: TRBJ1-1; clone size: many; D gene: -; CDR3 DNA: TGCAGTGCTAGAGATCGATGGACTGAAGCTTTCTTT; CDR3 protein: CSARDRWTEAFF
V gene: TRBV4-3; J gene: TRBJ2-3; clone size: -; D gene: -; CDR3 DNA: TGCGCCAGCCGCCGGACTAGCACAGATACGCAGTATTTT; CDR3 protein: CASRRTSTDTQYF
V gene: TRBV7-9; J gene: TRBJ2-1; clone size: -; D gene: TRBD2; CDR3 DNA: TGTGCCAGCAGCGCTAGCGGGCCCGCGGCACAGTTCTTC; CDR3 protein: CASSASGPAAQFF
V gene: TRBV20-1; J gene: TRBJ2-7; clone size: few; D gene: -; CDR3 DNA: TGCAGTGCTAGTATTGGATTCTACGAGCAGTACTTC; CDR3 protein: CSASIGFYEQYF
V gene: TRBV6-5; J gene: TRBJ2-3; clone size: few; D gene: -; CDR3 DNA: TGTGCCAGCAGTTATGAGGGAGTAACAGATACGCAGTATTTT; CDR3 protein: CASSYEGVTDTQYF